This T cell receptor beta chain was captured by sequencing in a study of post-analysis software for immune sequencing data. Overall study: There were relapsing-remitting, secondary progressive and progressive-relapsing multiple sclerosis among the disease courses included.

This clonotype was detected a few times. What it binds is not known. TCR beta cDNA libraries had unique molecular identifiers. There were about 0.85 to 11 million T cells, and 480,000 or so cDNA molecules came from them. TCRdb used MiXCR to reprocess the PCR reads, holding one entry per CDR3 protein. The sample has hundreds of thousands of distinct CDR3 sequences, 25% to 30% seen once; the top ten hold more than 0.55%. The germline V gene has CDR1 MDHEN and CDR2 SYDVKM. CDR3 length: 16 amino acids. Trimming left V 6 bases short and J 4 bases short, with 19 bases between. Points from the study as a whole: When patients were compared with controls, a handful of TRBV segments were more frequent, TRBV5-6, TRBV5-1 and TRBV20-1 among them. Controls significantly exceeded multiple sclerosis patients in normalized Chao1 diversity.

The chain employs TRBV28 and TRBJ2-1, with D maybe TRBD1 (7 bases). This TCR was recovered from a girl aged 5-17 years with multiple sclerosis. The sample comprised blood. The CDR3 loop reads CASRPPVPGGYNEQFF. Here the CDR3 DNA reads TGTGCCAGCAGACCCCCGGTTCCAGGGGGGTACAATGAGCAGTTCTTC.